This T cell receptor (beta chain) originates from a study of blood T cell repertoires in COVID-19. Overall study: The United States, Italy and Spain provided the acute and convalescent COVID-19 samples.

Here immunoSEQ multiplex PCR was the method, and the copy in TCRdb shows in-frame clones only, minus some. The repertoire holds 250,000 or so clones, with 70% to 90% as singletons. The CDR3 length is 11 residues. CDR1 and CDR2 from the germline V gene are SNHLY and FYNNEI. Concerning this clone itself: The junction departs from germline at one end; a sequencing error may be responsible.

The receptor comes from a woman aged 50 to 65 who had been exposed to COVID-19. The source material was PBMCs or T cells enriched from blood (not recorded which). J is TRBJ1-3 and V is TRBV2; 10 nucleotides line up with TRBD1. The CDR3 DNA follows: TGTGCCAGCAGTTCCCGGGACAGGGGCTTTTTT. Protein: CASSSRDRGFF.